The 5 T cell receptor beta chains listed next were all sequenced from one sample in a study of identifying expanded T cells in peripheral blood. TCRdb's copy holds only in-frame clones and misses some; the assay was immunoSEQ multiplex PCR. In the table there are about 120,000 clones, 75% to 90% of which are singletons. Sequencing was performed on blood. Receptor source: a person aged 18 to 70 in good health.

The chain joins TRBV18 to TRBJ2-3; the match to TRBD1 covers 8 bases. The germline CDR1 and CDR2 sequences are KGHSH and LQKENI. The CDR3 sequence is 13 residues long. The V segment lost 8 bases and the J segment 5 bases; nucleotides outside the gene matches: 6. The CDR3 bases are TGTGCCAGCACAGGGGGACAGCAAGATACGCAGTATTTT. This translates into CASTGGQQDTQYF. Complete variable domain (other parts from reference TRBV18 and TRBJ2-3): NAGVMQNPRHLVRRRGQEARLRCSPMKGHSHVYWYRQLPEEGLKFMVYLQKENIIDESGMPKERFSAEFPKEGPSILRIQQVVRGDSAAYFCASTGGQQDTQYFGPGTRLTVL.

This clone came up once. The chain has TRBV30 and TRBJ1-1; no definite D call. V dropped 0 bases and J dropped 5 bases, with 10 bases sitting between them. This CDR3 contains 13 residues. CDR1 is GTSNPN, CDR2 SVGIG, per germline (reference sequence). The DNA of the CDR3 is TGTGCCTGGAGTGTACAAGGTCATACTGAAGCTTTCTTT. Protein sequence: CAWSVQGHTEAFF.

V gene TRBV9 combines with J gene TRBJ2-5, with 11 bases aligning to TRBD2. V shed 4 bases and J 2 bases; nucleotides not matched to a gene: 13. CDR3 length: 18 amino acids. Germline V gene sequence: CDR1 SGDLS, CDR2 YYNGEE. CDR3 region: CASSPTLAGGASQETQYF. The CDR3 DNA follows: TGTGCCAGCAGCCCAACCCTAGCGGGGGGCGCCTCACAAGAGACCCAGTACTTC.

The CDR3 loop reads CASSIRGSPSGNTIYF. DNA of the CDR3: TGTGCCAGTAGTATCCGTGGCAGTCCCTCTGGAAACACCATATATTTT. The chain combines TRBV19 with TRBJ1-3; unclear D gene. The CDR3 sequence is 16 residues long. The V gene lost 3 bases and the J gene lost 0 bases, with 12 bases spanning the gap. The germline gives CDR1 LNHDA, CDR2 SQIVND (reference sequence).

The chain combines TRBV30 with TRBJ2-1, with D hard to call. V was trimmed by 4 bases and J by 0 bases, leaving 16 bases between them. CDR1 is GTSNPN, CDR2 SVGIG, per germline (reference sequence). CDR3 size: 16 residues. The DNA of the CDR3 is TGTGCCTGGACCAGGCAAGGACCGATCTCCTACAATGAGCAGTTCTTC. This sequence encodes CAWTRQGPISYNEQFF.